Below, one T cell receptor beta chain is given with its context. The PCR used 60 Vbeta and 13 Jbeta primers. Data came from immunoSEQ multiplex PCR; TCRdb stores just in-frame clones and leaves some out. The sample shows 110,000 or so clones, 74% of them seen only once. This entry comes from a study of cytomegalovirus exposure and HLA in healthy donors. The germline V gene encodes CDR1 SEHNR and CDR2 FQNEAQ (reference sequence). This CDR3 comprises 14 residues. Trimming pared 1 base from V and 1 base from J, leaving 7 bases between. Sequences were obtained from PBMCs. The V call is TRBV7-9, the J call TRBJ1-1; D is unclear. This clonotype originated in a human donor in good health. Here the CDR3 reads CASSLDRPNTEAFF. Written as DNA, the CDR3 is TGTGCCAGCAGCTTAGACAGACCGAACACTGAAGCTTTCTTT.